This T cell receptor beta chain was recorded in a study of CD8 T cells in Susac syndrome. The sequenced target, TCR beta, came from blood CD8+ and CD4+ T cells. TEMRA cells were enriched by FACS, while CD8+ and CD4+ T cells were obtained through a negative isolation that was performed magnetically. This clonotype was seen only once. The authors reverse transcribed 0.5 to 1 ug RNA with random hexamers. The CDR3 of TCR beta was amplified by immunoSEQ multiplex PCR across 54 Vbeta and 13 Jbeta. TCRdb re-analysed the immunoSEQ multiplex PCR reads in MiXCR, keeping a single row per CDR3 protein. This table holds roughly 300,000 distinct CDR3 sequences, roughly 81% found once. The CDR3 is 17 residues long. Looked up from germline, CDR1 is MNHEY and CDR2 is SMNVEV (reference sequence). The V end was cut by 0 bases, the J end by 2 bases, with 14 bases between.

This clonotype was sampled from a human donor with multiple sclerosis. The V call is TRBV27, the J call TRBJ2-1; tentative D call: TRBD2 (6 bases). Sequencing was carried out using CD8+ T cells from PBMCs. This chain's CDR3 is CASSLSASGGAYNEQFF. CDR3 DNA sequence: TGTGCCAGCAGTTTATCTGCAAGCGGAGGGGCCTACAATGAGCAGTTCTTC.